This TCR beta chain was profiled in a study of siplizumab effects on memory and regulatory T cells. Study findings and constraints: Alloreactive sequences traceable to unstimulated CD4+ memory cells declined significantly under siplizumab. Naive T cells were seemingly more diverse than memory cells, and major contributions to the alloresponse seemed to be made by them. Confirmation was lacking for the suppressive function of proliferating Tregs derived from siplizumab cultures.

Turning to this clone: Its antigen remains unknown.

Deletions cut 2 bases from V and 2 bases from J, with 10 bases between. The CDR3 totals 14 residues. Germline V lookup: CDR1 MNHEY, CDR2 SVGAGI. Assays were performed on approximately 1.1 x 10^5 TCR templates per sample. Assay: immunoSEQ multiplex PCR; the TCRdb copy retains only in-frame clones and omits some. This sample has about 40,000 clones, with 89% found just once. The clonotype originates from a human donor in good health. The rearrangement links TRBV6-5 to TRBJ2-7, with D perhaps TRBD1 (5 bases). The sample taken for sequencing was naive CD4+ T cells sorted from blood. The CDR3 region is CASSYPQGTYEQYF. DNA for the CDR3: TGTGCCAGCAGTTACCCCCAGGGTACCTACGAGCAGTACTTC.